A selection of T cell receptor beta chains follows, all from one sample in a study of cytomegalovirus exposure and HLA in healthy donors. Some clones are missing from TCRdb's copy, which holds only in-frame ones; the method was immunoSEQ multiplex PCR. The sample lists under 150,000 clones, about 79% occurring once. Sequenced sample: PBMCs. These receptors all stem from a woman between 18 and 30 years old in good health and CMV-seronegative. Each CDR3 is given with its conserved first and last residue. A D gene is named only where the DNA matches it firmly. Some rows have no size entry. The others give once, few or many, or a class for an expanded clone.

>-|TRBV7-9|few|TRBJ2-5
CSSSLTRDAQYF
TGTTCCAGCAGCTTAACGCGGGACGCCCAGTACTTC
>TRBD1|TRBV18|-|TRBJ1-4
CASSPPGTGAEKLFF
TGTGCCAGCTCACCACCCGGGACAGGGGCTGAAAAACTGTTTTTT
>-|TRBV5-6|-|TRBJ2-1
CASSAANYNEQFF
TGTGCCAGCAGCGCTGCGAACTACAATGAGCAGTTCTTC
>TRBD1|TRBV27|-|TRBJ2-5
CASRPGTVSRETQYF
TGTGCCAGCAGACCCGGGACAGTCTCACGGGAGACCCAGTACTTC
>-|TRBV5-1|-|TRBJ1-1
CASRSSDPGTEAFF
TGCGCCAGCAGGTCATCTGACCCGGGCACTGAAGCTTTCTTT
>TRBD1|TRBV27|-|TRBJ2-7
CASRPGQGSYEQYF
TGTGCCAGCAGACCGGGACAGGGATCCTACGAGCAGTACTTC
>TRBD1|TRBV5-6|-|TRBJ2-5
CASSVSRDRGSETQYF
TGTGCCAGCAGCGTAAGCCGGGACAGGGGTTCAGAGACCCAGTACTTC
>TRBD1|TRBV19|-|TRBJ1-4
CASGKQGVLEKLFF
TGTGCCAGCGGTAAACAGGGGGTTTTAGAAAAACTGTTTTTT
>TRBD2|TRBV7-2|-|TRBJ2-3
CASAGTSGLNTQYF
TGTGCCAGCGCCGGGACTAGCGGGCTTAATACGCAGTATTTT
>TRBD1|TRBV20-1|-|TRBJ2-7
CSATGQGEQYF
TGCAGTGCAACAGGACAGGGCGAGCAGTACTTC
>TRBD1|TRBV7-9|-|TRBJ2-2
CAGGDRAIRELFF
TGTGCCGGCGGGGACAGGGCTATCCGGGAGCTGTTTTTT
>-|TRBV10-3|-|TRBJ1-5
CAISEDRQQGQPQHF
TGTGCCATCAGTGAAGACAGGCAGCAGGGTCAGCCCCAGCATTTT
>-|TRBV6-1|few|TRBJ1-5
CASSEVGGAGNQPQHF
TGTGCCAGCAGTGAAGTTGGAGGGGCTGGCAATCAGCCCCAGCATTTT
>-|TRBV6-6|few|TRBJ1-1
CASSFVAVETEAFF
TGTGCCAGCAGCTTCGTTGCCGTAGAGACTGAAGCTTTCTTT
>TRBD2|TRBV9|-|TRBJ2-5
CASSPHGGSGEETQYF
TGTGCCAGCAGCCCCCATGGTGGTAGCGGGGAAGAGACCCAGTACTTC
>-|TRBV19|-|TRBJ1-3
CASFPGGNTIYF
TGTGCCAGTTTCCCAGGGGGAAACACCATATATTTT
>TRBD1|TRBV28|once|TRBJ2-3
CATLGQSASTDTQYF
TGTGCCACCCTGGGACAGTCAGCTAGCACAGATACGCAGTATTTT
>-|TRBV25-1|-|TRBJ1-4
CASSALTRSEKLFF
TGTGCCAGCAGTGCTCTTACAAGGAGCGAAAAACTGTTTTTT
>TRBD2|TRBV29-1|-|TRBJ2-1
CSGSSGSFNEQFF
TGCAGCGGATCTAGCGGGAGCTTTAATGAGCAGTTCTTC
>-|TRBV9|-|TRBJ2-3
CASSVDGADTQYF
TGTGCCAGCAGCGTAGACGGGGCAGATACGCAGTATTTT